This TCR beta chain was identified during a study of blood T cell repertoires in COVID-19. Original handling: Amplified reference gene primers provided the basis for estimating nucleated cell counts. The protocol was immunoSEQ multiplex PCR, while the TCRdb copy is restricted to in-frame clones and leaves out a portion. V, J and clone size are those of that table, while D and trimming were read from the DNA. Altogether a few hundred thousand clones are present, around 84% being singletons, with the ten largest covering approximately 18%. Participants were aged about 18 to 100 years from approximately 24 US areas. Cohort 3 donors were reported recovered after two negative PCRs, clearance, or symptom resolution. CDR1 SGHAT and CDR2 FQNNGV come from the germline V gene. After removal of 4 bases from V and 7 bases from J, the junction contained 9 bases not matched to a gene. CDR3 size: 17 residues.

This TCR derives from a man in his forties who had recovered from COVID-19. The J gene is TRBJ2-1, the V gene TRBV11-2, with 14 positions matching TRBD2. Source material: PBMCs or T cells enriched from blood (not recorded which). CDR3: CASSSLRTSGRRNEQFF. As DNA, the CDR3 is TGTGCCAGCAGCTCACTCCGGACTAGCGGGAGGAGGAATGAGCAGTTCTTC.